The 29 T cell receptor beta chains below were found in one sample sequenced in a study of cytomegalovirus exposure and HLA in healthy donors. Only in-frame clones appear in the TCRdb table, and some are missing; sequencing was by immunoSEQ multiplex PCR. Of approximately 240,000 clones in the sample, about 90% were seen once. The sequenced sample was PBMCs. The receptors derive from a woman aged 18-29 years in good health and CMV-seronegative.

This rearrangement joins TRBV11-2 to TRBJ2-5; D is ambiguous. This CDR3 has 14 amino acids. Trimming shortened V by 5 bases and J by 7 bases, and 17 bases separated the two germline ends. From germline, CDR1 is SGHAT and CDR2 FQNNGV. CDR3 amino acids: CASSGARPRGTQYF. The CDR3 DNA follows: TGTGCCAGCAGCGGAGCCCGACCCCGTGGGACCCAGTACTTC.

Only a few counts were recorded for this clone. The DNA for the CDR3 is TGTGCCAGCAGCATAGGACAGAGCAATCAGCCCCAGCATTTT. Translated: CASSIGQSNQPQHF. The V and J genes are TRBV5-4 and TRBJ1-5; D might be TRBD1 (6 bases). V was pared by 4 bases and J by 1 base, with 9 bases between. Germline assignment: CDR1 SGHNT and CDR2 YYREEE (reference sequence). The CDR3 extends over 14 amino acids.

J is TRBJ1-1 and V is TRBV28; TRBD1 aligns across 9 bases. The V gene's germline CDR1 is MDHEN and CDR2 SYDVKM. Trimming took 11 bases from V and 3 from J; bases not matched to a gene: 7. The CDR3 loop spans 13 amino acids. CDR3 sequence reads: CAGTGSRDTEAFF. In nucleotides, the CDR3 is TGTGCCGGGACAGGGTCCCGCGACACTGAAGCTTTCTTT.

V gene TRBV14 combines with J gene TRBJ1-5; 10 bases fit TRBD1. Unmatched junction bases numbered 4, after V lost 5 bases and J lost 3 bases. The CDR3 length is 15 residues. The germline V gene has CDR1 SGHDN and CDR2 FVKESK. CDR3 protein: CASSGGQGPNQPQHF. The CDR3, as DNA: TGTGCCAGCAGCGGGGGACAGGGGCCCAATCAGCCCCAGCATTTT.

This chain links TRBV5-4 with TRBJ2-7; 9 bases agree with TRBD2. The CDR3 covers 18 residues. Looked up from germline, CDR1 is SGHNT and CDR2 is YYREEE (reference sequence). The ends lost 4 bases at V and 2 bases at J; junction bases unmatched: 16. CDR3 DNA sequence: TGTGCCAGCAGCAATCCCGACCTGGCGGGAGGGTGGGCCTACGAGCAGTACTTC. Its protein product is CASSNPDLAGGWAYEQYF. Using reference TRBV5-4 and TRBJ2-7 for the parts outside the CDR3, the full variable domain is ETGVTQSPTHLIKTRGQQVTLRCSSQSGHNTVSWYQQALGQGPQFIFQYYREEENGRGNFPPRFSGLQFPNYSSELNVNALELDDSALYLCASSNPDLAGGWAYEQYFGPGTRLTVT.

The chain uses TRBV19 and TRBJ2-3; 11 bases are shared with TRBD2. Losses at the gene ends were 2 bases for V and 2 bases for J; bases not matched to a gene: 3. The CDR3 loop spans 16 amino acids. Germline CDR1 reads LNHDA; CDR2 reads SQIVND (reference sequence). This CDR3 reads CASSITSGGLTDTQYF. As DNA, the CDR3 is TGTGCCAGTAGTATAACTAGCGGGGGTCTCACAGATACGCAGTATTTT.

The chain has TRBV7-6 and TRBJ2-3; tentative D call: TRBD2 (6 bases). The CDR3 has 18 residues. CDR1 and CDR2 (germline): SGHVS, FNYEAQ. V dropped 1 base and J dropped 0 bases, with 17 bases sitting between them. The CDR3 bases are TGTGCCAGCAGCTTAGGGACGGGTCGCGGGATTAGCACAGATACGCAGTATTTT. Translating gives CASSLGTGRGISTDTQYF.

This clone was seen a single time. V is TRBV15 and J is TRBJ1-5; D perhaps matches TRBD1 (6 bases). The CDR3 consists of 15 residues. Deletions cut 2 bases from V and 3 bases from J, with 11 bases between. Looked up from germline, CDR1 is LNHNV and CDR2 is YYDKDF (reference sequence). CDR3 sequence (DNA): TGTGCCACCAGCAGACGTGGGGGCAACAATCAGCCCCAGCATTTT. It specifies CATSRRGGNNQPQHF. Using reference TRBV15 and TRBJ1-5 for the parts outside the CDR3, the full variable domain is DAMVIQNPRYQVTQFGKPVTLSCSQTLNHNVMYWYQQKSSQAPKLLFHYYDKDFNNEADTPDNFQSRRPNTSFCFLDIRSPGLGDTAMYLCATSRRGGNNQPQHFGDGTRLSIL.

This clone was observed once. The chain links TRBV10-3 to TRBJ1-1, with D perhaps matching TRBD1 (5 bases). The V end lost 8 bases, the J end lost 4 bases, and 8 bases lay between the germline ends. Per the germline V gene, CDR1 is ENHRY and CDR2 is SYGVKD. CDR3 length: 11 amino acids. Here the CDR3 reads CAIGGGTEAFF. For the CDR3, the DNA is TGTGCCATCGGGGGGGGCACTGAAGCTTTCTTT.

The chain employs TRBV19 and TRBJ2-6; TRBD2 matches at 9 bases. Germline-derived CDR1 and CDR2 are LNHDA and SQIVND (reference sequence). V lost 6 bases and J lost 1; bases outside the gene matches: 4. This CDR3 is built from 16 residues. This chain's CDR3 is CASSLTSGSGANVLTF. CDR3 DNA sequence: TGTGCCAGTAGCCTTACTAGCGGGTCTGGGGCCAACGTCCTGACTTTC.

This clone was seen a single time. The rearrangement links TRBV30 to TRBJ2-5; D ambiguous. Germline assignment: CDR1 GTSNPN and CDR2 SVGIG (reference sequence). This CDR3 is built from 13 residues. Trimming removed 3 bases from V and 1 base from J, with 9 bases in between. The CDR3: CAWSVPPQETQYF. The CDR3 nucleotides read TGTGCCTGGAGCGTTCCTCCCCAAGAGACCCAGTACTTC. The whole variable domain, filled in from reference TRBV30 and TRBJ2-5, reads SQTIHQWPATLVQPVGSPLSLECTVEGTSNPNLYWYRQAAGRGLQLLFYSVGIGQISSEVPQNLSASRPQDRQFILSSKKLLLSDSGFYLCAWSVPPQETQYFGPGTRLLVL.

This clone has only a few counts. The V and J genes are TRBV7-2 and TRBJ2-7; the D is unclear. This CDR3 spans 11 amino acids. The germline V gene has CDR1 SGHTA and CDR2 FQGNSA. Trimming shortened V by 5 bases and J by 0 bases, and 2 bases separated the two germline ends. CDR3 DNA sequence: TGTGCCAGCAGCCGCTCCTACGAGCAGTACTTC. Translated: CASSRSYEQYF.

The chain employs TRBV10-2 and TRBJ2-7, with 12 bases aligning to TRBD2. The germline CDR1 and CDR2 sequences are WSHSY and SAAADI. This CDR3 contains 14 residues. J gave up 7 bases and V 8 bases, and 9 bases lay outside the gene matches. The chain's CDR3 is CASHGLAGKEEQYF. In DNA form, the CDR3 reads TGCGCCAGCCACGGACTAGCGGGAAAGGAAGAGCAGTACTTC.

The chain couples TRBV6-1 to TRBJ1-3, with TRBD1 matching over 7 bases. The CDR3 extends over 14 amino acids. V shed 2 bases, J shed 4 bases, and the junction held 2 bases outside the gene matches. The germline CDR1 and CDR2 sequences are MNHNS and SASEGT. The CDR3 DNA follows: TGTGCCAGCAGTGAAAGGGGGCTAGGAAACACCATATATTTT. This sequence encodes CASSERGLGNTIYF.

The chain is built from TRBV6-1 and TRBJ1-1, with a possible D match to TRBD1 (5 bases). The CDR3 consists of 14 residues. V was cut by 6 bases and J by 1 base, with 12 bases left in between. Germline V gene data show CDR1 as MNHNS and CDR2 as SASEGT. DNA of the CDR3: TGTGCCAGCAGAGCCTTCGGGGGGAACACTGAAGCTTTCTTT. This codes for CASRAFGGNTEAFF.

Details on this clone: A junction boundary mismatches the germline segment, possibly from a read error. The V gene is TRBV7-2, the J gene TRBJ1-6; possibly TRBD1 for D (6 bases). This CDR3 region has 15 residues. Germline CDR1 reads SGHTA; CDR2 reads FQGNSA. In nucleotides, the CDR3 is TGTGCCAGCACCTTAAGGGGGAATGGTAATTCACCCCTCCACTTT. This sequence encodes CASTLRGNGNSPLHF.

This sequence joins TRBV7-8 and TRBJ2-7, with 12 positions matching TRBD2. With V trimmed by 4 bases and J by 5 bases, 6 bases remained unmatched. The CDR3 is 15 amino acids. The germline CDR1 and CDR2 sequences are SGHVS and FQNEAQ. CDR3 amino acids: CASSSQTSGSHEQYF. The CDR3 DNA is TGTGCCAGCAGCTCACAGACTAGCGGGAGTCACGAGCAGTACTTC.

The CDR3 DNA is TGTGCCAGTAGTAACCCGAGGACAGATCCTAACTATGGCTACACCTTC. As protein: CASSNPRTDPNYGYTF. The gene calls are TRBV19 and TRBJ1-2; a possible D gene is TRBD1 (6 bases). CDR3 length: 16 residues. Germline-derived CDR1 and CDR2 are LNHDA and SQIVND (reference sequence). Trimming cost V 4 bases and J 0 bases, with 15 bases left between them.

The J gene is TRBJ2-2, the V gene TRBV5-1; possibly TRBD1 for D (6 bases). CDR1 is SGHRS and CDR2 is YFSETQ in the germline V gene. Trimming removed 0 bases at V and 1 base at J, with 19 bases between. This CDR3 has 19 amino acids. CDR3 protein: CASSLGWAGTSLNTGELFF. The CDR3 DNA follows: TGCGCCAGCAGCTTGGGTTGGGCCGGGACATCCTTGAACACCGGGGAGCTGTTTTTT.

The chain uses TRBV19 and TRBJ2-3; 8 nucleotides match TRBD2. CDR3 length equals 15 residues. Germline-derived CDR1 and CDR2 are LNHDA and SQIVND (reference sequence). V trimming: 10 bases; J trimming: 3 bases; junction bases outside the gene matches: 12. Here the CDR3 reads CATSSGGRGTDTQYF. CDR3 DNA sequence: TGTGCCACCTCCAGCGGGGGAAGAGGGACAGATACGCAGTATTTT.

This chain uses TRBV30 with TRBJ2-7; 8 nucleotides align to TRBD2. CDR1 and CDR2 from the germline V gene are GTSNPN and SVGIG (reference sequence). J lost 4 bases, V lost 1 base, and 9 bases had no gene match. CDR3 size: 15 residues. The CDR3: CAWSGREGLWYEQYF. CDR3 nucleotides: TGTGCCTGGAGTGGTCGGGAGGGCCTTTGGTACGAGCAGTACTTC.

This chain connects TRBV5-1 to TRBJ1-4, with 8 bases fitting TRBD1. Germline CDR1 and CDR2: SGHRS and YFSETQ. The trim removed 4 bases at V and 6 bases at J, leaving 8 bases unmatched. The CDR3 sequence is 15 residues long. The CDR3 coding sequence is TGCGCCAGCAGCCCTAGCAGGGGGCTTGATGAAAAACTGTTTTTT. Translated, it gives CASSPSRGLDEKLFF.

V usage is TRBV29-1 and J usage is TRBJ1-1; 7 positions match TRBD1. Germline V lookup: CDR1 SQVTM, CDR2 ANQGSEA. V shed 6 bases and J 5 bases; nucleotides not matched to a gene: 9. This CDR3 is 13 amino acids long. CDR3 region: CSVLGGGNTEAFF. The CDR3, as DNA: TGCAGCGTCTTAGGGGGCGGAAATACTGAAGCTTTCTTT.

CDR3 sequence: CASSPPGGTGELFF. The CDR3 nucleotides are TGTGCCAGCAGTCCCCCAGGGGGCACCGGGGAGCTGTTTTTT. This rearrangement joins TRBV28 to TRBJ2-2; 7 positions agree with TRBD1. The germline gives CDR1 MDHEN, CDR2 SYDVKM. The CDR3 covers 14 residues. Germline trimming cut 5 bases from V and 4 bases from J; bases unmatched to any gene: 4.

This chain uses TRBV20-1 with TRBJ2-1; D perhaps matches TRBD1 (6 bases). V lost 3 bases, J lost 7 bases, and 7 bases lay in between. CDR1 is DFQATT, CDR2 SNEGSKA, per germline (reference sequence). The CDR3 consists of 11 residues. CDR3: CSASGTNEQFF. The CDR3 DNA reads TGCAGTGCTAGCGGGACAAATGAGCAGTTCTTC.

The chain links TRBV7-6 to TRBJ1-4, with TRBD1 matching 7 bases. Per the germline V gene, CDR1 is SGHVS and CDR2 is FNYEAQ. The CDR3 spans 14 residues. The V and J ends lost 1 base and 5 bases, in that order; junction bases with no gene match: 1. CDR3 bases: TGTGCCAGCAGCTTAGGGACAGGAAATGAAAAACTGTTTTTT. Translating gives CASSLGTGNEKLFF.

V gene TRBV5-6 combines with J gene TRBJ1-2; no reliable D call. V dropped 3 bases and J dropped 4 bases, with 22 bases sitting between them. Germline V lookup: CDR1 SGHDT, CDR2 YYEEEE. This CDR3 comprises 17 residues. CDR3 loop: CASSSGRVLTPGYGYTF. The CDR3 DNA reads TGTGCCAGCAGCTCGGGTCGGGTTTTGACCCCTGGCTATGGCTACACCTTC.

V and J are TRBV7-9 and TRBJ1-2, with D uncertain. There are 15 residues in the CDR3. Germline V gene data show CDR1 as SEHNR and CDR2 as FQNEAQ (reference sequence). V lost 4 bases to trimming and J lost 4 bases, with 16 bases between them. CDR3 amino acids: CASSSPPEGTYGYTF. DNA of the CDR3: TGTGCCAGCAGCTCCCCCCCGGAGGGTACCTATGGCTACACCTTC.

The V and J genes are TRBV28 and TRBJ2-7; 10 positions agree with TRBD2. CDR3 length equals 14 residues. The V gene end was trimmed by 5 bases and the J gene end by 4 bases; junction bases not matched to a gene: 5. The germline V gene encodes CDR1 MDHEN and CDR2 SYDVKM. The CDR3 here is CASSQASGSYEQYF. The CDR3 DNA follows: TGTGCCAGCAGTCAGGCTAGCGGGAGTTACGAGCAGTACTTC.